This paragraph reports one T cell receptor (beta chain). Antigen unknown. CDR3 length: 17 amino acids. Trimming cost V 1 base and J 0 bases; bases outside gene matches: 4. In germline, CDR1 is LNHNV, CDR2 YYDKDF (reference sequence). It was with 60 Vbeta and 13 Jbeta primers that the PCR ran. Profiling relied on immunoSEQ multiplex PCR, and the TCRdb table lists in-frame clones only, not all of them. Here the sample spans about 210,000 clones, roughly 77% being singletons. This specimen belongs to a study of cytomegalovirus exposure and HLA in healthy donors. Study as a whole: Of all 360 or so donors who were genotyped, roughly 83% belonged to the Caucasian-associated ancestry cluster. Study findings and constraints: A later analysis appeared to link common viral pathogens to several of the most significant clusters. Overall, approximately 150 TCR beta chains were annotated as cytomegalovirus-associated.

The sequence derives from a man between 40 and 49 years old in good health and CMV-seropositive. The V and J genes are TRBV15 and TRBJ2-3; 10 bases align to TRBD2. Sequenced: PBMCs. The CDR3 here is CATSRGLAGESTDTQYF. CDR3 DNA sequence: TGTGCCACCAGCAGAGGCCTAGCGGGGGAAAGCACAGATACGCAGTATTTT.